These 7 T cell receptor beta chains were sequenced from one sample in a study of blood T cell repertoires in COVID-19. The data were produced by immunoSEQ multiplex PCR, yet TCRdb's version contains in-frame clones alone and is incomplete. This repertoire shows approximately 87,000 clones, approximately 80% found once; its top ten account for about a sixth. Specimen: peripheral blood. The receptor source for this set is an elderly woman with acute or convalescent COVID-19.

This clone is termed medium-sized. The CDR3 sequence is CASSLKGTGWDTEAFF. In DNA, the CDR3 is TGTGCCAGCAGTTTAAAAGGGACAGGGTGGGACACTGAAGCTTTCTTT. The chain couples TRBV27 to TRBJ1-1; TRBD1 aligns across 9 bases. V shed 2 bases and J 3 bases; nucleotides not matched to a gene: 7. Germline V gene data show CDR1 as MNHEY and CDR2 as SMNVEV (reference sequence). The CDR3 runs 16 residues.

The gene calls are TRBV10-2 and TRBJ2-7; a weak D match, TRBD2 (7 bases). The germline V gene has CDR1 WSHSY and CDR2 SAAADI. The CDR3 contains 16 residues. The V end lost 4 bases, the J end lost 3 bases, and 19 bases lay between the germline ends. The CDR3 DNA is TGCGCCAGCAGTGGGGGGGGACCAGGACAGCTCTACGAGCAGTACTTC. Translated: CASSGGGPGQLYEQYF.

This sequence joins TRBV12-3 or TRBV12-4 and TRBJ2-1; tentatively, D is TRBD2 (5 bases). V lost 1 base and J 15 bases, leaving 13 bases between the germline ends. There are 12 residues in the CDR3. The CDR3 spells CASSLDRGAGFF. DNA for the CDR3: TGTGCCAGCAGTTTAGACAGAGGTGCGGGGTTCTTC.

This sequence joins TRBV19 and TRBJ1-1; weak D call: TRBD1 (6 bases). Between the trimmed V and J ends, which lost 3 bases and 1 base, there was a span of 18 bases. Germline CDR1 reads LNHDA; CDR2 reads SQIVND (reference sequence). The CDR3 loop spans 17 amino acids. CDR3 in amino acids: CASSMDRGYVRNTEAFF. In DNA form, the CDR3 reads TGTGCCAGTAGTATGGATAGGGGGTACGTCAGGAACACTGAAGCTTTCTTT.

The chain uses TRBV10-1 and TRBJ2-1, with 10 bases lining up with TRBD2. V was pared by 3 bases and J by 6 bases, with 2 bases of the junction left unmatched. CDR3 length: 14 residues. Per the germline V gene, CDR1 is WNHNN and CDR2 is SYGVQD (reference sequence). Here the CDR3 DNA reads TGCGCCAGCAGTGATAGCGGGGGGTCCAATGAGCAGTTCTTC. Protein sequence: CASSDSGGSNEQFF.

J is TRBJ2-1 and V is TRBV5-4, with 8 nucleotides matching TRBD1. Germline-derived CDR1 and CDR2 are SGHNT and YYREEE (reference sequence). The CDR3 loop spans 16 amino acids. Trimming removed 2 bases from V and 3 bases from J; junction bases left unmatched: 7. CDR3 DNA: TGTGCCAGCAGCTTAAATACAGGGGGTGGCTACAATGAGCAGTTCTTC. It translates to CASSLNTGGGYNEQFF.

The chain is built from TRBV12-3 or TRBV12-4 and TRBJ1-5; D gene ambiguous. Trimming stripped 4 bases from V and 6 bases from J, with 10 bases between. This CDR3 region has 13 residues. Here the CDR3 reads CASSSSGVQPQHF. In DNA, the CDR3 is TGTGCCAGCAGTTCCAGCGGGGTTCAGCCCCAGCATTTT.